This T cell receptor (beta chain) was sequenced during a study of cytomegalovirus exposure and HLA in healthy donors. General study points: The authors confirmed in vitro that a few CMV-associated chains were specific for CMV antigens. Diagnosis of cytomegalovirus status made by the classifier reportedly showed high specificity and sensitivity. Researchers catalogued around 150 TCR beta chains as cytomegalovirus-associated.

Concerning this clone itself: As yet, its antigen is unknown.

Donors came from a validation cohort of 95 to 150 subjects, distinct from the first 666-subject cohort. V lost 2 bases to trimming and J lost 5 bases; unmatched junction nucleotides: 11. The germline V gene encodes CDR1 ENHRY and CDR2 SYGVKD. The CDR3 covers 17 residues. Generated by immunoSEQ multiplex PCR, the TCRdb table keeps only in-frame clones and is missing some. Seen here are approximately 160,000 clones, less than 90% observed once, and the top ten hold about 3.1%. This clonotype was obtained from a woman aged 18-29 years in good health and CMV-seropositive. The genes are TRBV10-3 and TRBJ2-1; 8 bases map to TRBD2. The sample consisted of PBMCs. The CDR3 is CAISETPGTREDNEQFF. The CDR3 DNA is TGTGCCATCAGTGAGACGCCCGGGACTAGAGAAGACAATGAGCAGTTCTTC.